Each of the 11 T cell receptor beta chains below was sequenced from the same sample in a study of blood T cell repertoires in COVID-19. TCRdb's table, derived via immunoSEQ multiplex PCR, lists solely in-frame clones and lacks some. The table shows approximately 110,000 clones, with approximately 70% occurring only once. The sequencing sample was made of peripheral blood. The receptor set was obtained from a man older than 75 with acute or convalescent COVID-19.

Written as DNA, the CDR3 is TGTGCCAGCAGTTTCGGACAGGGCCCAACTGGGGCCAACGTCCTGACTTTC. This encodes CASSFGQGPTGANVLTF. The J gene is TRBJ2-6, the V gene TRBV6-2 or TRBV6-3, with 8 positions matching TRBD1. CDR3 length: 17 amino acids. The germline CDR1 and CDR2 sequences are MNHEY and SVGEGT. V dropped 4 bases and J dropped 2; count of bases not matched to a gene: 7.

This CDR3 is CASSQVAGTEAFF. CDR3 nucleotide sequence: TGTGCCAGCAGCCAAGTCGCGGGCACTGAAGCTTTCTTT. The genes are TRBV9 and TRBJ1-1; no firm D call. The CDR3 contains 13 residues. Trimming removed 4 bases at V and 4 bases at J, with 11 bases between. CDR1 and CDR2 (germline): SGDLS, YYNGEE.

This rearrangement joins TRBV19 to TRBJ2-3; 14 nucleotides line up with TRBD2. Trimming removed 2 bases from V and 1 base from J; junction bases left unmatched: 5. Germline CDR1 and CDR2: LNHDA and SQIVND (reference sequence). This CDR3 is 18 amino acids long. The CDR3 spells CASSIPRLAGGRTDTQYF. CDR3 nucleotides: TGTGCCAGTAGTATACCCCGACTAGCGGGAGGGCGCACAGATACGCAGTATTTT.

The chain links TRBV6-5 to TRBJ1-6, with 9 bases fitting TRBD1. The germline gives CDR1 MNHEY, CDR2 SVGAGI. V was pared by 6 bases and J by 9 bases, with 6 bases of the junction left unmatched. CDR3 length: 14 residues. This chain's CDR3 is CASRPGQGTSPLHF. CDR3 DNA sequence: TGTGCCAGCAGGCCGGGACAGGGAACTTCACCCCTCCACTTT.

A few counts support this clone. The chain has TRBV18 and TRBJ2-3; tentatively, D is TRBD2 (6 bases). The CDR3 sequence is 19 residues long. Between the trimmed V and J ends, which lost 4 bases and 3 bases, there was a span of 26 bases. Looked up from germline, CDR1 is KGHSH and CDR2 is LQKENI. The CDR3 nucleotides read TGTGCCAGCTCACGCTTGTCGCTGAAGGGCCCTGGAGGGACAGATACGCAGTATTTT. Translated, it gives CASSRLSLKGPGGTDTQYF.

V gene TRBV5-8 combines with J gene TRBJ1-3, with no clear D. Germline lookup yields CDR1 SGHTS and CDR2 YDEGEE. The CDR3 has 14 residues. Trimming shortened V by 10 bases and J by 2 bases, and 16 bases separated the two germline ends. CDR3 DNA sequence: TGTGCCGCAGCGGTTTGGACCGCTGGAAACACCATATATTTT. Translated: CAAAVWTAGNTIYF.

In its sample, this clone was seen many times. The rearrangement joins TRBV29-1 to TRBJ2-1; TRBD2 matches at 12 bases. There are 15 residues in the CDR3. The germline V gene has CDR1 SQVTM and CDR2 ANQGSEA. J lost 9 bases, V lost 4 bases, and 10 bases had no gene match. CDR3 DNA sequence: TGCAGCGTTGCCCAGACTAGCGGGAGAATGGCTGAGCAGTTCTTC. Encoded protein: CSVAQTSGRMAEQFF.

V and J are TRBV7-9 and TRBJ1-3; TRBD1 aligns across 7 bases. CDR1 is SEHNR and CDR2 is FQNEAQ in the germline V gene (reference sequence). With 6 bases clipped from V and 13 bases from J, the junction kept 12 bases outside the gene matches. The CDR3 totals 13 residues. This CDR3 is CASSPRLGQTIYF. DNA for the CDR3: TGTGCCAGCAGTCCGAGACTGGGACAGACGATATATTTT. The whole variable domain, remainder taken from reference TRBV7-9 and TRBJ1-3, is DTGVSQNPRHKITKRGQNVTFRCDPISEHNRLYWYRQTLGQGPEFLTYFQNEAQLEKSRLLSDRFSAERPKGSFSTLEIQRTEQGDSAMYLCASSPRLGQTIYFGEGSWLTVV.

This rearrangement joins TRBV20-1 to TRBJ2-7; perhaps TRBD2 as D (6 bases). Trimming removed 7 bases at V and 2 bases at J, with 9 bases between. The CDR3 sequence is 11 residues long. Per germline, CDR1 DFQATT and CDR2 SNEGSKA (reference sequence). This CDR3 is CSVAGPYEQYF. In nucleotides, the CDR3 is TGCAGTGTTGCGGGGCCCTACGAGCAGTACTTC.

J is TRBJ1-2 and V is TRBV28; maybe TRBD1 (6 bases). Germline V gene lookup returns CDR1 MDHEN and CDR2 SYDVKM. V was cut by 3 bases and J by 7 bases, with 9 bases left in between. This CDR3 is built from 12 residues. CDR3 region: CASSLGHLGYTF. CDR3 nucleotides: TGTGCCAGCAGTTTGGGACATCTTGGCTACACCTTC.

J is TRBJ2-5 and V is TRBV30; a weak D match, TRBD1 (6 bases). Between the trimmed V and J ends, which lost 3 bases and 4 bases, there was a span of 24 bases. In germline, CDR1 is GTSNPN, CDR2 SVGIG (reference sequence). This CDR3 contains 17 residues. CDR3 sequence (DNA): TGTGCCTGGAGCGCCCTCCTCTCACAGGGTGCGACAGAGACCCAGTACTTC. Translation: CAWSALLSQGATETQYF.